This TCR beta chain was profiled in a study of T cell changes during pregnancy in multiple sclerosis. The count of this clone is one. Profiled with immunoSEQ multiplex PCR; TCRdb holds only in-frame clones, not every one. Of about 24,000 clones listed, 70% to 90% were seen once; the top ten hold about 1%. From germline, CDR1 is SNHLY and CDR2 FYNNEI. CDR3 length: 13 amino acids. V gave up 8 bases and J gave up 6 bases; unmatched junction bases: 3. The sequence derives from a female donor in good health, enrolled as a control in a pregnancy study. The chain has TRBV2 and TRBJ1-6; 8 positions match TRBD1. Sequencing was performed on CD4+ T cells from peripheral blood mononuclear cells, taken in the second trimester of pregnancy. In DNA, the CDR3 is TGTGCCAGCGGAGGGACAGGTAATTCACCCCTCCACTTT. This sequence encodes CASGGTGNSPLHF.